This T cell receptor (beta chain) was captured in a study of cytomegalovirus exposure and HLA in healthy donors. Study-wide results and caveats: The study assumed roughly uniform donor sequencing depth for presence/absence analyses. Among the sequence variants, a highly shared cluster was likely an artifact of sequencing.

PCR used 60 Vbeta primers and 13 Jbeta primers. Using immunoSEQ multiplex PCR, the repertoire was profiled, and TCRdb retains in-frame clones only, with some absent. This listing includes around 45,000 clones. Germline CDR1 is LNHDA and CDR2 is SQIVND (reference sequence). The CDR3 spans 12 residues. The V end lost 6 bases, the J end lost 2 bases, and 8 bases lay between the germline ends. As for this clone: What it recognizes is unknown.

The sequenced material came from PBMCs. This chain connects TRBV19 to TRBJ2-7; D is perhaps TRBD2 (5 bases). The origin of this receptor is a male donor in good health and CMV-seronegative. The chain's CDR3 is CASSGKPYEQYF. The DNA for the CDR3 is TGTGCCAGTAGCGGGAAACCCTACGAGCAGTACTTC.